This T cell receptor beta chain is from a study of shared clonotypes between healthy human individuals. Study overall: The study used three CD4 naive, three CD4 memory, two CD8 naive and one CD8 memory plate per donor.

The CDR3 contains 15 residues. The germline V gene has CDR1 SEHNR and CDR2 FQNEAQ (reference sequence). The count of this clone is one. The protocol was immunoSEQ multiplex PCR, while the TCRdb copy is restricted to in-frame clones and leaves out a portion. This sample has about 100,000 clones; about 66% occur once, and the top ten carry approximately 24%. The sequencing sample was made of memory CD8+ T cells sorted from blood. Regarding subset: CD45RO+ cells pooled with CCR7-negative TemRA cells. This rearrangement joins TRBV7-9 to TRBJ2-5, with 9 nucleotides matching TRBD2. The tail of the sequence fits TRBJ2-7 better, so the J call may be wrong. This sequence was found in a woman aged 30 to 39 in good health. The CDR3 loop reads CASSSTLAGSYEQYF. CDR3 DNA: TGTGCCAGCAGCTCAACTCTAGCGGGAAGCTACGAGCAGTACTTC.